The 2 T cell receptor beta chains reported below all come from one sample, sequenced in a study of shared clonotypes between healthy human individuals (TCRdb year 2020). Libraries were constructed by the immunoSEQ multiplex PCR assay. The source is immuneACCESS, and TCRdb retained only in-frame sequences with V and J called. Part of the clones is not carried over; for the studies checked, unresolved V genes explain less than half of this, and the remainder is unexplained. This sample has 2 million to 2.5 million clones in its table, and roughly 93% of those were observed once. The ten largest account for approximately 0.37% of the sample. Sequencing was carried out using naive CD4+ T cells from PBMCs. The sample's cell subset or site label is to be understood as: CD45RA+ positively selected. The source is a man between 18 and 35 years old in good health. Some clones in this sample may be carry-over from other donors' samples.

The chain carries TRBV5-4 and TRBJ2-4; tentatively, D is TRBD2 (5 bases). V lost 0 bases and J lost 2, with 12 bases in between. The CDR3 has 16 amino acids. Germline V gene lookup returns CDR1 SGHNT and CDR2 YYREEE (reference sequence). CDR3 amino acids: CASSLGSGESKNIQYF. The CDR3 DNA reads as TGTGCCAGCAGCTTGGGGTCCGGGGAATCCAAAAACATTCAGTACTTC.

This clone was seen only once. The chain links TRBV10-3 to TRBJ1-5, with 7 bases fitting TRBD1. The CDR3 covers 12 residues. Trimming removed 2 bases from V and 11 bases from J; junction bases left unmatched: 3. Germline loops: CDR1 ENHRY, CDR2 SYGVKD. In DNA form, the CDR3 reads TGTGCCATCAGTGAGGAGGGACAGACCCAGCATTTT. It yields the protein CAISEEGQTQHF.